A selection of T cell receptor beta chains follows, all from one sample in a study of T cell changes during pregnancy in multiple sclerosis. Sequenced by immunoSEQ multiplex PCR; TCRdb stores in-frame clones only, minus some. In the table there are around 70,000 clones, around 90% of which are singletons. The source material was peripheral blood, sampled in the third trimester of pregnancy. The source is a female donor with multiple sclerosis, enrolled in a pregnancy study. Both conserved end residues are part of each CDR3. D genes are given only for firm matches. Some rows mark clone size as missing; the rest say once, few, many or name a class of expanded clone.

size,V,D,J,DNA,CDR3
-,TRBV7-9,-,TRBJ2-1,TGTGCCAGCAGCTTGACAGAGAATGAGCAGTTCTTC,CASSLTENEQFF
-,TRBV18,-,TRBJ2-2,TGTGCCAGCTCTCAAGCGCAGGGTAGAGACGGGGAGCTGTTTTTT,CASSQAQGRDGELFF
once,TRBV7-3,TRBD1,TRBJ1-3,TGTGCCAGCAGCGTGGACCAGGGGGCCACCATATATTTT,CASSVDQGATIYF
-,TRBV25-1,TRBD2,TRBJ2-7,TGTGCCAGCAGTGAAGGATGGGGAGGGGTAGAACCGTACGAGCAGTACTTC,CASSEGWGGVEPYEQYF
few,TRBV15,TRBD2,TRBJ2-5,TGTGCCACCAGCAGAGAGAACGGGGGGCAAGAGACCCAGTACTTC,CATSRENGGQETQYF
-,TRBV11-2,TRBD2,TRBJ2-7,TGTGCCAGCAGGGTGCCGGGACTAGCGGGAGGCGAGCAGTACTTC,CASRVPGLAGGEQYF
-,TRBV5-1,-,TRBJ2-5,TGCGCCAGCAGCTTGGTCATCGGGGAGACCCAGTACTTC,CASSLVIGETQYF
few,TRBV6-5,-,TRBJ2-7,TGTGCCAGCAGCCACAGACCCTACGAGCAGTACTTC,CASSHRPYEQYF
few,TRBV4-2,-,TRBJ1-4,TGTGCCAGCAGCCAAGTATTTGGGGGGAGGACTAATGAAAAACTGTTTTTT,CASSQVFGGRTNEKLFF
-,TRBV30,TRBD2,TRBJ2-1,TGTGCCTGGAGTGGCGTCGGGGGGATCGTTTGGGATGAGCAGTTCTTC,CAWSGVGGIVWDEQFF
-,TRBV5-1,-,TRBJ2-5,TGCGCCAGCATTCCAGGGCCGGGCGGAGAGACCCAGTACTTC,CASIPGPGGETQYF
-,TRBV5-4,-,TRBJ2-5,TGTGCCAGCAGTTCCCAGGGGCAAGAGACCCAGTACTTC,CASSSQGQETQYF
-,TRBV30,-,TRBJ1-6,TGTGCCTGGTACGCAGGGCTTGGTAATTCACCCCTCCACTTT,CAWYAGLGNSPLHF
once,TRBV5-6,TRBD2,TRBJ2-3,TGTGCCAGCAGCTTAGGGGTTAGCGGGGGGACAGATACGCAGTATTTT,CASSLGVSGGTDTQYF
-,TRBV18,TRBD1,TRBJ1-2,TGTGCCAGCTCGCGGGACAGGGGCGGCTATGGCTACACCTTC,CASSRDRGGYGYTF
-,TRBV7-2,TRBD1,TRBJ1-6,TGTGCCAGCAGCTTATCAAGGGGGCGCAGCTCACCCCTCCACTTT,CASSLSRGRSSPLHF
-,TRBV5-4,TRBD2,TRBJ2-1,TGTGCCAGCAGCTTTACTGAAGGGAGGGAGTTCTTC,CASSFTEGREFF
-,TRBV5-1,TRBD1,TRBJ2-5,TGCGCCAGCACGGACAGGGGGCGCAGGGAGACCCAGTACTTC,CASTDRGRRETQYF
-,TRBV25-1,TRBD2,TRBJ2-5,TGTGCCAGCAGTGAAGCGGGGGTCAGGGAGACCCAGTACTTC,CASSEAGVRETQYF
-,TRBV6-1,-,TRBJ1-1,TGTGCCAGCAGCGAAAGGGGGTTTACTGAAGCTTTCTTT,CASSERGFTEAFF
-,TRBV4-1,-,TRBJ2-3,TGCGCCAGCAGCCAGTTACACAGGGTCACAGATACGCAGTATTTT,CASSQLHRVTDTQYF